This passage covers 7 T cell receptor beta chains from one sample sequenced in a study of shared T cell receptors in the human thymus. This table comes from immunoSEQ multiplex PCR, and its TCRdb copy is limited to in-frame clones, with some not included. Of 630,000 or so clones listed, about 90% are singletons. The data were also submitted as part of a second study, on human thymus T cells.

The sample comprised thymocytes. The source is a boy younger than two with a congenital heart defect.

The chain employs TRBV7-9 and TRBJ2-7, with D possibly matching TRBD2 (5 bases). There are 15 residues in the CDR3. From germline, CDR1 is SEHNR and CDR2 FQNEAQ (reference sequence). V lost 1 base and J lost 3, with 13 bases in between. The CDR3 spells CASSLVAREGYEQYF. The CDR3 nucleotides read TGTGCCAGCAGCTTAGTGGCACGAGAGGGCTACGAGCAGTACTTC.

V is TRBV5-4 and J is TRBJ2-3, with D tentatively TRBD1 (5 bases). The CDR3 has 13 amino acids. V lost 5 bases and J lost 6, with 13 bases in between. The germline gives CDR1 SGHNT, CDR2 YYREEE (reference sequence). CDR3 DNA: TGTGCCAGCAGTTGTTCAGGGATGGATACGCAGTATTTT. It yields the protein CASSCSGMDTQYF.

This chain joins TRBV18 and TRBJ2-7; 7 bases are shared with TRBD1. Germline CDR1 KGHSH, CDR2 LQKENI. This CDR3 region has 14 residues. Unmatched junction bases numbered 4, after V lost 2 bases and J lost 3 bases. The CDR3 DNA is TGTGCCAGCTCACCAAGGGACAGACTCTACGAGCAGTACTTC. Its translation is CASSPRDRLYEQYF.

This clone was detected once. This chain links TRBV27 with TRBJ1-6; D not resolved. In germline, CDR1 is MNHEY, CDR2 SMNVEV (reference sequence). Trimming took 0 bases from V and 0 from J, leaving 9 bases between them. This CDR3 contains 17 residues. For the CDR3, the DNA is TGTGCCAGCAGTTTATCGATACAAAGCTCCTATAATTCACCCCTCCACTTT. Translation: CASSLSIQSSYNSPLHF.

The rearrangement links TRBV14 to TRBJ2-3; D perhaps matches TRBD2 (5 bases). V dropped 0 bases and J dropped 2 bases, with 12 bases sitting between them. Germline V lookup: CDR1 SGHDN, CDR2 FVKESK. This CDR3 has 16 amino acids. CDR3 sequence reads: CASSQEGDYHTDTQYF. CDR3 nucleotides: TGTGCCAGCAGCCAAGAAGGTGACTACCACACAGATACGCAGTATTTT.

The chain is built from TRBV5-1 and TRBJ2-7; 8 bases fit TRBD2. CDR1 and CDR2 from the germline V gene are SGHRS and YFSETQ. The V and J ends lost 4 bases and 4 bases, in that order; junction bases with no gene match: 25. The CDR3 runs to 20 residues. The DNA for the CDR3 is TGCGCCAGCAGCCTCACTCCGACTAGCGCCAAGAGATCTTATACTTACGAGCAGTACTTC. Protein sequence: CASSLTPTSAKRSYTYEQYF. Using reference TRBV5-1 and TRBJ2-7 for the parts outside the CDR3, the full variable domain is KAGVTQTPRYLIKTRGQQVTLSCSPISGHRSVSWYQQTPGQGLQFLFEYFSETQRNKGNFPGRFSGRQFSNSRSEMNVSTLELGDSALYLCASSLTPTSAKRSYTYEQYFGPGTRLTVT.

The rearrangement uses TRBV2 and TRBJ1-5; no clear D. V was clipped by 3 bases and J by 4 bases, with 10 bases between them. The length of the CDR3 is 14 residues. Germline V gives CDR1 SNHLY, CDR2 FYNNEI. CDR3 loop: CASSEGTENQPQHF. The CDR3 DNA reads as TGTGCCAGCAGTGAGGGTACAGAAAATCAGCCCCAGCATTTT.